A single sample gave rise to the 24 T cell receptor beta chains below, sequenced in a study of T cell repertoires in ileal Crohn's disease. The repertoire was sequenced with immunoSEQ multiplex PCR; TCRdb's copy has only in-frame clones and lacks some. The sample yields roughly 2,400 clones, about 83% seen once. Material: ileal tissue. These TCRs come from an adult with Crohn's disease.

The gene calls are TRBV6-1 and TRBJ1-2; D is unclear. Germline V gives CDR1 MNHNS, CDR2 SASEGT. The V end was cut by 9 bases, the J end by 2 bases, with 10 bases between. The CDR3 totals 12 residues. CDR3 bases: TGTGCCAGTATTGACTTAAACTATGGCTACACCTTC. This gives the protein CASIDLNYGYTF.

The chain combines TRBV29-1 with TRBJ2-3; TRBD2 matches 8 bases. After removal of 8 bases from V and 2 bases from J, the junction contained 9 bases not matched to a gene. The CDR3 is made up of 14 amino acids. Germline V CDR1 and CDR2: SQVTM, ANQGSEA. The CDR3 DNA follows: TGCAGCATTGCGGCTAGCGGGTACACAGATACGCAGTATTTT. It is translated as CSIAASGYTDTQYF.

In DNA form, the CDR3 reads TGTGCCAGTAGTCGGACTAGCGGGAGCCCCGGCACAGATACGCAGTATTTT. Protein sequence: CASSRTSGSPGTDTQYF. The chain joins TRBV19 to TRBJ2-3; 13 nucleotides align to TRBD2. The CDR3 has 17 amino acids. After removal of 5 bases from V and 1 base from J, the junction contained 6 bases not matched to a gene. Germline V gene sequence: CDR1 LNHDA, CDR2 SQIVND (reference sequence).

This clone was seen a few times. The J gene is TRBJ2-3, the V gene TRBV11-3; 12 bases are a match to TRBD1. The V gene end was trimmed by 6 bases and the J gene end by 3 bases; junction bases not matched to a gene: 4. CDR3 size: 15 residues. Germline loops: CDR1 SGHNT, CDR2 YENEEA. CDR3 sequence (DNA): TGTGCCAGCAGTTTGGGACAGGGGGCAACAGATACGCAGTATTTT. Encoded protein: CASSLGQGATDTQYF.

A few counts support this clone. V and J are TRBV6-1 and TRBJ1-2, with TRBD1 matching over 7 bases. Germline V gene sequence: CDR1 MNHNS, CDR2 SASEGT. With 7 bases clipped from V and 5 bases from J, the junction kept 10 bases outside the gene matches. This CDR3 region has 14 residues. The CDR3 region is CASTPRDSLYGYTF. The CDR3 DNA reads TGTGCCAGCACCCCTCGGGACAGCCTATATGGCTACACCTTC.

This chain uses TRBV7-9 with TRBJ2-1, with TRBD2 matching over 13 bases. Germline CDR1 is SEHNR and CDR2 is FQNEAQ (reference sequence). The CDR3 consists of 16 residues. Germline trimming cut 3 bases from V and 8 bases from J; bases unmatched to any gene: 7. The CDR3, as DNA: TGTGCCAGCAGCTTCAAACTAGCGGGAGGGGGTGATGAGCAGTTCTTC. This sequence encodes CASSFKLAGGGDEQFF.

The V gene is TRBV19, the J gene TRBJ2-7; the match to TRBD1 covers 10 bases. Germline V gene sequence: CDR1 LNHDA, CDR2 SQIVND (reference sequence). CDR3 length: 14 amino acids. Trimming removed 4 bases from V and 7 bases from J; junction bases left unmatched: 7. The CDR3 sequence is CASSTRQGAREQYF. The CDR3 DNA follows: TGTGCCAGTAGTACCCGACAGGGGGCTCGGGAGCAGTACTTC.

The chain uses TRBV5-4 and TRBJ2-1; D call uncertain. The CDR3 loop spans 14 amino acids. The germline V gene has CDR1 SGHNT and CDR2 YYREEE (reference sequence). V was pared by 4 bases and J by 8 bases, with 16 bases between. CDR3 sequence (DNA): TGTGCCAGCAGCCCCGGCAGTCGGGCCGATGAGCAGTTCTTC. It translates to CASSPGSRADEQFF.

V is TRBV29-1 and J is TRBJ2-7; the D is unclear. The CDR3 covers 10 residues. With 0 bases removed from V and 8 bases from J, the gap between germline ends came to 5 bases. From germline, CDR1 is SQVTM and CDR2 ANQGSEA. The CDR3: CSVEDEKQYF. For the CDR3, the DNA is TGCAGCGTTGAAGATGAGAAGCAGTACTTC.

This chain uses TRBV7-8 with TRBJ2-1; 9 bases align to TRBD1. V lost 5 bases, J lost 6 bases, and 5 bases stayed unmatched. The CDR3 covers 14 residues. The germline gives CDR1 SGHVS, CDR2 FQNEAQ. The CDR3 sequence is CASSTRTGVNEQFF. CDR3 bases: TGTGCCAGCAGCACCCGGACAGGGGTCAATGAGCAGTTCTTC. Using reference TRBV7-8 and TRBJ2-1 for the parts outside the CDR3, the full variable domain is GAGVSQSPRYKVAKRGQDVALRCDPISGHVSLFWYQQALGQGPEFLTYFQNEAQLDKSGLPSDRFFAERPEGSVSTLKIQRTQQEDSAVYLCASSTRTGVNEQFFGPGTRLTVL.

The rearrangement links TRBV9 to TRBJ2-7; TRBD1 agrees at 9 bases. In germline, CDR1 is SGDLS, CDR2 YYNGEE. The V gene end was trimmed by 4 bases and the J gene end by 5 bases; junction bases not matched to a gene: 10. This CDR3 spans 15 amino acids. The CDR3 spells CASSKTGTGLHEQYF. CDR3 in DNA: TGTGCCAGCAGCAAGACCGGGACAGGGCTACACGAGCAGTACTTC.

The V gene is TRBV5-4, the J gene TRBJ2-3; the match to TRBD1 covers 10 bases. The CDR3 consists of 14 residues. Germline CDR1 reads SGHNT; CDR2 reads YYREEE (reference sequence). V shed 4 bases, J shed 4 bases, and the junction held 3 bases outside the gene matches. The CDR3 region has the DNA TGTGCCAGCAGCCCGGGGACAGGGGCAGATACGCAGTATTTT. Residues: CASSPGTGADTQYF.

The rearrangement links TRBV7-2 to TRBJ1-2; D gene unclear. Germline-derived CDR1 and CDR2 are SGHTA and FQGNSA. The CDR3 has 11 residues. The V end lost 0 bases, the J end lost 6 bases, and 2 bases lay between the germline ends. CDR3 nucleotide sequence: TGTGCCAGCAGCTTAGCGCATGGCTACACCTTC. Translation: CASSLAHGYTF. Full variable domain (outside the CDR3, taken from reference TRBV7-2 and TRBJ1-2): GAGVSQSPSNKVTEKGKDVELRCDPISGHTALYWYRQSLGQGLEFLIYFQGNSAPDKSGLPSDRFSAERTGGSVSTLTIQRTQQEDSAVYLCASSLAHGYTFGSGTRLTVV.

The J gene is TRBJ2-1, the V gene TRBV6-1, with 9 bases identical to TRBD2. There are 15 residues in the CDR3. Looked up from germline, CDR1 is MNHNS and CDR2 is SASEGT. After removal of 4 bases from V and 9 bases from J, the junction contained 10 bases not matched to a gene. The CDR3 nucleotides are TGTGCCAGCAGTGGACCGATAGCGGGAGTCCTTGAGCAGTTCTTC. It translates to CASSGPIAGVLEQFF.

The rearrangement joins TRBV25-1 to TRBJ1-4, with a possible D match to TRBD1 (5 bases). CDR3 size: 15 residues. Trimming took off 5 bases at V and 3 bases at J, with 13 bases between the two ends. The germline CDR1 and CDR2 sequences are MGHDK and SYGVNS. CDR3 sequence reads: CASSWGNQANEKLFF. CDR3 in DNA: TGTGCCAGCAGTTGGGGGAACCAGGCTAATGAAAAACTGTTTTTT.

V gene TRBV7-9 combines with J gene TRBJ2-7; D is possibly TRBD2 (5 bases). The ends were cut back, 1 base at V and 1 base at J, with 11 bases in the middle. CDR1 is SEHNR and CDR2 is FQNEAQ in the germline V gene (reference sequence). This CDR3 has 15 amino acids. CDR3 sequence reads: CASSLVGDWSYEQYF. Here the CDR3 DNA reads TGTGCCAGCAGCTTAGTCGGGGATTGGTCCTACGAGCAGTACTTC.

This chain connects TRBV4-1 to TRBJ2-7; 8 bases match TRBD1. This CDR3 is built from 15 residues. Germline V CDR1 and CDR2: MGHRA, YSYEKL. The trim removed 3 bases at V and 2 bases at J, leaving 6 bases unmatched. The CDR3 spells CASSHFQGATYEQYF. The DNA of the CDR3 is TGCGCCAGCAGCCACTTCCAGGGGGCCACCTACGAGCAGTACTTC.

The CDR3 nucleotides read TGTGCCAGCTCAGGCTCCAGGGGCCCTGAAGCTTTCTTT. Amino acids: CASSGSRGPEAFF. The genes are TRBV18 and TRBJ1-1; possible D gene TRBD1, 6 bases. Germline V CDR1 and CDR2: KGHSH, LQKENI. The length of the CDR3 is 13 residues. Trimming stripped 5 bases from V and 6 bases from J, with 13 bases between.

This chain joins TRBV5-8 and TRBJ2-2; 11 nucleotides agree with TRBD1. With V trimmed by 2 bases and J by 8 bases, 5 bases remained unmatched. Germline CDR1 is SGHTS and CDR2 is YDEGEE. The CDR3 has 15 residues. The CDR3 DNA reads TGTGCCAGCAGCTTCCAGGACAGGGGGCGAGGGGAGCTGTTTTTT. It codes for CASSFQDRGRGELFF.

CDR3 region: CAWSVGEGNTIYF. CDR3 DNA: TGTGCCTGGAGTGTAGGGGAGGGAAACACCATATATTTT. The chain employs TRBV30 and TRBJ1-3; tentative D call: TRBD1 (5 bases). Germline values: CDR1 GTSNPN, CDR2 SVGIG (reference sequence). The CDR3 length is 13 residues. The ends were cut back, 0 bases at V and 4 bases at J, with 7 bases in the middle.

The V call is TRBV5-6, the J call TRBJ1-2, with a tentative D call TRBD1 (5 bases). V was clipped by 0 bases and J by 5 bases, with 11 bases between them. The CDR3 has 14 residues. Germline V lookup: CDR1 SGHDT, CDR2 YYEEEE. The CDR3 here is CASSLGQGGYGYTF. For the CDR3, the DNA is TGTGCCAGCAGCTTGGGCCAGGGTGGATATGGCTACACCTTC.

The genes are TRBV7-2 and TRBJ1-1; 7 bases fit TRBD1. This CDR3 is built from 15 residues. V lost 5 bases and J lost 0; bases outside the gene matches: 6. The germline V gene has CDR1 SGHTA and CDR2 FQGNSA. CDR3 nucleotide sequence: TGTGCCAGCAGCCCTCGGGGGACAGTGAACACTGAAGCTTTCTTT. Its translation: CASSPRGTVNTEAFF.

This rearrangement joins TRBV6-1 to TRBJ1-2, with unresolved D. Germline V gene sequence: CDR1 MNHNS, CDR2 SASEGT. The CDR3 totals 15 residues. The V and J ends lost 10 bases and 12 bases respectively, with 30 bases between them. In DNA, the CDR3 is TGTGCCACATTACGCCAAAACCAACTTCCGACCGGGCACACCTTC. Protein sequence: CATLRQNQLPTGHTF.

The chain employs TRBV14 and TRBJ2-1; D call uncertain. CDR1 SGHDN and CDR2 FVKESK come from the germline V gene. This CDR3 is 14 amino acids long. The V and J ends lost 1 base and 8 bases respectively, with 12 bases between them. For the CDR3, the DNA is TGTGCCAGCAGCCAAGCGGCAAGTCGGGATGAGCAGTTCTTC. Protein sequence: CASSQAASRDEQFF.